These 32 T cell receptor beta chains share one sample of origin, sequenced in a study of identical twins. TCRdb re-called the 5' RACE reads with MiXCR, one entry per CDR3 protein. Of hundreds of thousands of distinct CDR3 sequences listed, about 12% were seen once; the top ten hold roughly 7.8%. These data also featured in a second study, about yellow fever vaccine responses in identical twins.

Material for sequencing was CD8+ T cells sorted from blood. The origin of the receptors is a woman aged 18-29 years in good health.

CDR3 sequence (DNA): TGTGCCAGCAGCTACGGGTTGTCCTACGAGCAGTACGTC. Translation gives CASSYGLSYEQYV. The rearrangement uses TRBV5-6 and TRBJ2-7, with unresolved D. The germline V and J ends were trimmed by 3 bases and 1 base, with 8 bases remaining between them. Germline CDR1 is SGHDT and CDR2 is YYEEEE. CDR3 size: 13 residues.

This clonotype came up a few times. The rearrangement joins TRBV15 to TRBJ2-5; TRBD2 might be the D (7 bases). Per the germline V gene, CDR1 is LNHNV and CDR2 is YYDKDF (reference sequence). Trimming removed 0 bases at V and 0 bases at J, with 17 bases between. The CDR3 consists of 18 residues. The CDR3 DNA reads as TGTGCCACCAGCAGAGATCAAGGGGGGGTGTGGGACCAAGAGACCCAGTACTTC. As protein: CATSRDQGGVWDQETQYF.

This clonotype was seen ten or more times. V is TRBV29-1 and J is TRBJ2-1; possibly TRBD1 for D (5 bases). V shed 3 bases and J shed 8 bases, with 11 bases lying between them. The germline CDR1 and CDR2 sequences are SQVTM and ANQGSEA. The CDR3 runs to 12 residues. This CDR3 reads CSVDRVGDEQFF. The CDR3 bases are TGCAGCGTTGACAGGGTAGGGGATGAGCAGTTCTTC.

This chain links TRBV29-1 with TRBJ2-3; 8 bases are a match to TRBD1. After removal of 7 bases from V and 4 bases from J, the junction contained 10 bases not matched to a gene. Germline V lookup: CDR1 SQVTM, CDR2 ANQGSEA. This CDR3 contains 14 residues. The DNA for the CDR3 is TGCAGCGCCGACGGGGCAGGGGGCGCAGATACGCAGTATTTT. It codes for CSADGAGGADTQYF.

This chain connects TRBV5-1 to TRBJ2-7, with 7 bases that match TRBD2. The CDR3 extends over 15 amino acids. V shed 4 bases, J shed 3 bases, and the junction held 10 bases outside the gene matches. The germline CDR1 and CDR2 sequences are SGHRS and YFSETQ. The CDR3 DNA reads TGCGCCAGCAGCCCTGGGGGGGACGGTCGCTACGAGCAGTACTTC. Amino acid sequence: CASSPGGDGRYEQYF.

The chain carries TRBV10-2 and TRBJ2-7; D gene ambiguous. The germline gives CDR1 WSHSY, CDR2 SAAADI. Trimming cost V 3 bases and J 3 bases, with 6 bases left between them. The CDR3 is 12 residues long. CDR3 sequence (DNA): TGCGCCAGCAGTGAAAGCAGCTACGAGCAGTACTTC. Translating gives CASSESSYEQYF.

The gene calls are TRBV15 and TRBJ2-1, with TRBD2 matching over 12 bases. The length of the CDR3 is 14 residues. Trimming at V came to 3 bases and at J to 10 bases, leaving 4 bases not matched to a gene. Germline V gene lookup returns CDR1 LNHNV and CDR2 YYDKDF (reference sequence). The CDR3 region is CATSRTSGSREQFF. Here the CDR3 DNA reads TGTGCCACCAGCAGGACTAGCGGGAGCAGAGAGCAGTTCTTC.

V and J are TRBV9 and TRBJ1-2, with D possibly TRBD1 on 6 matching bases. Trimming removed 0 bases from V and 2 bases from J, with 8 bases in between. The CDR3 is 14 residues long. The germline CDR1 and CDR2 sequences are SGDLS and YYNGEE. In nucleotides, the CDR3 is TGTGCCAGCAGCGTAGGACAGGCCAACTATGGCTACACCTTC. It translates to CASSVGQANYGYTF.

In its sample, this clonotype was seen a few times. The rearrangement links TRBV7-6 to TRBJ2-2, with a possible D match to TRBD1 (6 bases). The CDR3 totals 20 residues. Germline V gene sequence: CDR1 SGHVS, CDR2 FNYEAQ. Trimming left V 0 bases short and J 4 bases short, with 24 bases between. The CDR3 DNA is TGTGCCAGCAGCTTAGCCATCGGGACACCGTCCCCCGTCATCACCGGGGAGCTGTTTTTT. Encoded protein: CASSLAIGTPSPVITGELFF. Full variable domain (outside the CDR3, taken from reference TRBV7-6 and TRBJ2-2): GAGVSQSPRYKVTKRGQDVALRCDPISGHVSLYWYRQALGQGPEFLTYFNYEAQQDKSGLPNDRFSAERPEGSISTLTIQRTEQRDSAMYRCASSLAIGTPSPVITGELFFGEGSRLTVL.

Turning to this clonotype: Germline and junction disagree at one end, which may indicate a read error. The V call is TRBV2, the J call TRBJ2-1; possibly TRBD1 for D (6 bases). There are 10 residues in the CDR3. The germline V gene has CDR1 SNHLY and CDR2 FYNNEI. In DNA, the CDR3 is TGTGCCAGCACCAACAGGGAATTCTACTTC. Its translation: CASTNREFYF.

This chain uses TRBV7-9 with TRBJ1-4; D unresolved. The ends were cut back, 3 bases at V and 7 bases at J, with 6 bases in the middle. The CDR3 loop spans 12 amino acids. Germline lookup yields CDR1 SEHNR and CDR2 FQNEAQ (reference sequence). The CDR3 DNA reads TGTGCCAGCAGCTTGGCAGTTGAAAAACTGTTTTTT. It codes for CASSLAVEKLFF.

This clonotype was counted between two and nine times. The chain links TRBV6-5 to TRBJ2-1; 10 nucleotides align to TRBD1. Germline loops: CDR1 MNHEY, CDR2 SVGAGI. CDR3 length: 16 amino acids. The trim removed 2 bases at V and 2 bases at J, leaving 3 bases unmatched. CDR3 protein: CASSYRTGGTYNEQFF. The CDR3 DNA sequence: TGTGCCAGCAGTTACAGGACAGGGGGAACCTACAATGAGCAGTTCTTC.

The rearrangement links TRBV9 to TRBJ2-7; D not certain. Between the trimmed V and J ends, which lost 0 bases and 2 bases, there was a span of 6 bases. Germline lookup yields CDR1 SGDLS and CDR2 YYNGEE. The length of the CDR3 is 13 residues. The CDR3 region is CASSVGETYEQYF. CDR3 in DNA: TGTGCCAGCAGCGTAGGTGAGACCTACGAGCAGTACTTC.

This clonotype came up a few times. This chain uses TRBV29-1 with TRBJ2-3, with D tentatively TRBD2 (5 bases). Trimming took 6 bases from V and 6 from J, leaving 7 bases between them. The CDR3 runs to 10 residues. CDR1 is SQVTM and CDR2 is ANQGSEA in the germline V gene. Here the CDR3 DNA reads TGCAGCGTGACGGGGGATACGCAGTATTTT. Its protein is CSVTGDTQYF.

This clonotype was seen ten or more times. This may stem from a read error, because a much larger clone lies one nucleotide away. The J gene is TRBJ2-2, the V gene TRBV12-3 or TRBV12-4; D unclear. This CDR3 region has 13 residues. V shed 4 bases and J shed 0 bases, with 3 bases lying between them. The CDR3 protein is CASSSTNTGELFF. The CDR3 DNA sequence: TGTGCCAGCAGTTCTACGAACACCGGGGAGCTGTTTTTT.

There are many counts of this clonotype. V is TRBV12-3 or TRBV12-4 and J is TRBJ1-1, with D possibly TRBD1 on 5 matching bases. The length of the CDR3 is 15 residues. Trimming pared 4 bases from V and 4 bases from J, leaving 16 bases between. CDR3 protein: CASSYPPGKATEAFF. For the CDR3, the DNA is TGTGCCAGCAGTTATCCCCCAGGGAAAGCCACTGAAGCTTTCTTT.

This clonotype appeared a single time. This rearrangement joins TRBV27 to TRBJ2-7, with D maybe TRBD1 (6 bases). The V end was cut by 6 bases, the J end by 6 bases, with 15 bases between. CDR3 length equals 13 residues. Germline CDR1 MNHEY, CDR2 SMNVEV (reference sequence). The CDR3 loop is CASSPYGGGEQYV. The CDR3 DNA is TGTGCCAGCAGCCCATATGGGGGCGGCGAGCAGTACGTC.

The V and J genes are TRBV7-2 and TRBJ2-3; 8 bases agree with TRBD2. V shed 0 bases, J shed 0 bases, and the junction held 5 bases outside the gene matches. The CDR3 runs to 17 residues. Germline CDR1 reads SGHTA; CDR2 reads FQGNSA. Here the CDR3 reads CASSLALAGTSTDTQYF. DNA of the CDR3: TGTGCCAGCAGCTTAGCTTTAGCGGGGACTAGCACAGATACGCAGTATTTT.

The chain combines TRBV27 with TRBJ2-1; 9 bases agree with TRBD2. The CDR3 loop spans 14 amino acids. V lost 2 bases and J lost 5; bases outside the gene matches: 1. The germline CDR1 and CDR2 sequences are MNHEY and SMNVEV (reference sequence). The CDR3 DNA is TGTGCCAGCAGTTTAGTAGCGGGGGACAATGAGCAGTTCTTC. This encodes CASSLVAGDNEQFF.

This chain connects TRBV20-1 to TRBJ1-2, with D tentatively TRBD1 (5 bases). CDR3 length: 14 amino acids. Trimming left V 0 bases short and J 2 bases short, with 10 bases between. Germline CDR1 is DFQATT and CDR2 is SNEGSKA (reference sequence). The CDR3 region is CSARDPEGNYGYTF. Written as DNA, the CDR3 is TGCAGTGCTAGAGATCCGGAGGGGAACTATGGCTACACCTTC.

The chain couples TRBV7-9 to TRBJ2-7, with D uncertain. The ends were cut back, 4 bases at V and 2 bases at J, with 6 bases in the middle. Germline CDR1 and CDR2: SEHNR and FQNEAQ (reference sequence). The CDR3 length is 12 residues. The CDR3 region is CASSSVPYEQYF. DNA for the CDR3: TGTGCCAGCAGCTCGGTACCCTACGAGCAGTACTTC.

Here the CDR3 reads CASSSRMLAGGPQETQYF. CDR3 DNA sequence: TGTGCCAGCAGCTCTAGGATGCTAGCGGGGGGGCCACAAGAGACCCAGTACTTC. This chain links TRBV11-1 with TRBJ2-5, with 12 positions matching TRBD2. Germline-derived CDR1 and CDR2 are SGHAT and FQDESV (reference sequence). This CDR3 has 18 amino acids. J lost 2 bases, V lost 4 bases, and 11 bases had no gene match.

In its sample, this clonotype was seen a few times. J is TRBJ2-1 and V is TRBV6-4; 9 bases line up with TRBD2. V was clipped by 0 bases and J by 7 bases; unmatched bases: 1. From germline, CDR1 is MRHNA and CDR2 SNTAGT. The CDR3 has 14 amino acids. This chain's CDR3 is CASSDSLAGNEQFF. The CDR3 bases are TGTGCCAGCAGTGACTCTCTAGCGGGGAATGAGCAGTTCTTC.

V gene TRBV5-1 combines with J gene TRBJ1-1, with 7 bases identical to TRBD1. Trimming cost V 4 bases and J 5 bases; bases outside gene matches: 8. This CDR3 spans 14 amino acids. From germline, CDR1 is SGHRS and CDR2 YFSETQ. The CDR3 sequence: CASSLRGGFTEAFF. The CDR3 DNA sequence: TGCGCCAGCAGCCTCAGGGGGGGATTTACTGAAGCTTTCTTT.

This clonotype was counted a few times. V is TRBV6-5 and J is TRBJ2-1; D is perhaps TRBD2 (5 bases). This CDR3 spans 15 amino acids. Per germline, CDR1 MNHEY and CDR2 SVGAGI. Trimming stripped 6 bases from V and 9 bases from J, with 21 bases between. The CDR3 sequence is CASSYTGLPLGEQFF. The DNA for the CDR3 is TGTGCCAGCAGCTATACGGGGTTACCACTAGGTGAGCAGTTCTTC.

V is TRBV2 and J is TRBJ2-7; D unresolved. The CDR3 is 13 residues long. CDR1 SNHLY and CDR2 FYNNEI come from the germline V gene. Trimming removed 6 bases at V and 3 bases at J, with 12 bases between. The CDR3 protein is CASRPPAGYEQYF. Written as DNA, the CDR3 is TGTGCCAGCAGGCCCCCGGCAGGCTACGAGCAGTACTTC.

This clonotype appeared a few times. An end of the junction differs from the germline gene, which may be a read error. V and J are TRBV29-1 and TRBJ2-1; the D is unclear. Per germline, CDR1 SQVTM and CDR2 ANQGSEA. The length of the CDR3 is 13 residues. CDR3 nucleotide sequence: TGCATCGTTGACGTGGTGGGCAACAATGAGCAGTTCTTC. Its protein product is CIVDVVGNNEQFF.

The chain recombines TRBV6-4 with TRBJ2-1; 13 bases map to TRBD2. The germline V gene encodes CDR1 MRHNA and CDR2 SNTAGT. J was trimmed by 7 bases and V by 6 bases; bases with no gene match: 6. The CDR3 loop spans 15 amino acids. CDR3 sequence: CASRLAGGPGNEQFF. Here the CDR3 DNA reads TGTGCCAGCAGACTAGCGGGAGGGCCGGGAAATGAGCAGTTCTTC.

The chain combines TRBV24-1 with TRBJ2-6; D possibly uses TRBD1 or TRBD2 (8 bases each). V lost 3 bases and J lost 3, with 17 bases in between. Germline V gene sequence: CDR1 KGHDR, CDR2 SFDVKD. The CDR3 runs 18 residues. The CDR3, as DNA: TGTGCCACCAGTGATCGGACAGGGACTAGTGGTGGGGCCAACGTCCTGACTTTC. Translating gives CATSDRTGTSGGANVLTF.

The table lists this clonotype with a few counts. The chain employs TRBV12-3 or TRBV12-4 and TRBJ1-2; TRBD1 is a possible D gene (5 bases). V was pared by 4 bases and J by 4 bases, with 10 bases between. The CDR3 length is 13 residues. The DNA of the CDR3 is TGTGCCAGCAGTTCCGGGGGTTCCTATGGCTACACCTTC. It translates to CASSSGGSYGYTF.

The CDR3 reads CASALTQGVDTEAFF. In nucleotides, the CDR3 is TGTGCCAGTGCCCTGACCCAGGGCGTGGACACTGAAGCTTTCTTT. V and J are TRBV6-1 and TRBJ1-1, with D possibly being TRBD1 (5 bases). This CDR3 region has 15 residues. The V gene lost 9 bases and the J gene lost 3 bases, with 20 bases spanning the gap. In germline, CDR1 is MNHNS, CDR2 SASEGT.

This clonotype was seen more than once but under ten times. The chain employs TRBV13 and TRBJ1-2; D is perhaps TRBD1 (6 bases). The CDR3 has 16 amino acids. Trimming cost V 1 base and J 1 base, with 13 bases left between them. CDR1 is PRHDT, CDR2 FYEKMQ, per germline (reference sequence). Written as DNA, the CDR3 is TGTGCCAGCAGCTTAGTGTCGGCAGGGGTTAACTATGGCTACACCTTC. Its protein product is CASSLVSAGVNYGYTF.